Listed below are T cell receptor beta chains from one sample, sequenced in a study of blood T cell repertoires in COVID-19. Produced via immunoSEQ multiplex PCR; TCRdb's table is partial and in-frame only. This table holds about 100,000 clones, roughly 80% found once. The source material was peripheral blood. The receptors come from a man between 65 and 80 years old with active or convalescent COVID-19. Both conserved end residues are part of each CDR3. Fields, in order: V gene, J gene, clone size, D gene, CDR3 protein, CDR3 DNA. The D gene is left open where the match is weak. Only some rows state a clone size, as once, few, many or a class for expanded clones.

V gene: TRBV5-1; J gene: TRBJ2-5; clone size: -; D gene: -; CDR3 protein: CASSLDPQETQYF; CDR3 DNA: TGCGCCAGCAGCTTGGATCCTCAAGAGACCCAGTACTTC
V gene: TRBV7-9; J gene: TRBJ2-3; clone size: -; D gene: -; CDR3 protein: CASSLTALSTDTQYF; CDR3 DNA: TGTGCCAGCAGCTTGACAGCACTAAGCACAGATACGCAGTATTTT
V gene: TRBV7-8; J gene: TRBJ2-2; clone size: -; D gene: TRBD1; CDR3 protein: CASSSGQGSWTGELFF; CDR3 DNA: TGTGCCAGCAGCTCGGGACAGGGCTCTTGGACCGGGGAGCTGTTTTTT
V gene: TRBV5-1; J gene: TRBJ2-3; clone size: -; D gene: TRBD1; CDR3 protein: CASSFTGGSGDTQYF; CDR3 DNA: TGCGCCAGCAGCTTCACAGGGGGCAGCGGGGATACGCAGTATTTT
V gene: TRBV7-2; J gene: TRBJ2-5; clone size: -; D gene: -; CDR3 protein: CASSLDWSPEGTQYF; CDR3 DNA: TGTGCCAGCAGCTTAGATTGGTCGCCGGAGGGGACCCAGTACTTC
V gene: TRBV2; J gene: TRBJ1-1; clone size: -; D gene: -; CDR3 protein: CASSATLNTEAFF; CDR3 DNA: TGTGCCAGCAGTGCAACATTAAACACTGAAGCTTTCTTT
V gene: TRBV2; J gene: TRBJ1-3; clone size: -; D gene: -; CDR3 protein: CASRGLSGNTIYF; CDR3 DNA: TGTGCCAGCAGGGGCCTCTCTGGAAACACCATATATTTT
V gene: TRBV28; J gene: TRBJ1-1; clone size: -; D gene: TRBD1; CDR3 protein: CASSPTLGQGAANTEAFF; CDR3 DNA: TGTGCCAGCAGTCCGACCTTGGGACAGGGGGCAGCGAACACTGAAGCTTTCTTT
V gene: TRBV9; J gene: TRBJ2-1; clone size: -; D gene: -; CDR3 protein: CASSVGVSSYNEQFF; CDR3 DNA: TGTGCCAGCAGCGTAGGAGTAAGCTCCTACAATGAGCAGTTCTTC
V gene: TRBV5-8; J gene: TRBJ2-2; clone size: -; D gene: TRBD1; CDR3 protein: CASSYRGSGELFF; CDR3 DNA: TGTGCCAGCAGCTACAGGGGGTCCGGGGAGCTGTTTTTT
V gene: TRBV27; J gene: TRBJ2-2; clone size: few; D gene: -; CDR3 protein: CASTGNTGELFF; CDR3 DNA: TGTGCCAGCACCGGGAACACCGGGGAGCTGTTTTTT
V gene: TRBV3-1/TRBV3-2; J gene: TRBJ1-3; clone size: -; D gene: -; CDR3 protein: CASSPPVTEGNGNTIYF; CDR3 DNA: TGTGCCAGCAGCCCTCCCGTAACGGAGGGGAACGGAAACACCATATATTTT
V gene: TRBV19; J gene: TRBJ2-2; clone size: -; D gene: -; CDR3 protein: CASSIPRYGELFF; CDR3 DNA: TGTGCCAGTAGCATCCCTCGCTACGGGGAGCTGTTTTTT
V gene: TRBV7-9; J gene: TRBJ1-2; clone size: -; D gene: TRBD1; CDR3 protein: CASSLKWQARDRELSGYTF; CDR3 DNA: TGTGCCAGCAGCTTAAAGTGGCAGGCGAGGGACAGGGAGTTGAGTGGCTACACCTTC
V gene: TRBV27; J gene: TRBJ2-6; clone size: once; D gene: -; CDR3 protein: CASSFAGTFSGANVLTF; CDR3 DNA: TGTGCCAGCAGTTTTGCAGGGACTTTCTCTGGGGCCAACGTCCTGACTTTC
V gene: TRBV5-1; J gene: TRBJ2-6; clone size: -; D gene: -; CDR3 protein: CASSPQGSGANVLTF; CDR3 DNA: TGCGCCAGCAGCCCCCAGGGGTCTGGGGCCAACGTCCTGACTTTC
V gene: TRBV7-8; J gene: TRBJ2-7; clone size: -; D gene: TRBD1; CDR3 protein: CASSSRTGDEVEQYF; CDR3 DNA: TGTGCCAGCAGCTCCCGGACAGGGGATGAGGTCGAGCAGTACTTC
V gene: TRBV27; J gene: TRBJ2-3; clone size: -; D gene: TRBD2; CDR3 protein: CASSPIPGLAGEGTDTQYF; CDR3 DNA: TGTGCCAGCAGTCCGATCCCGGGACTAGCGGGGGAGGGGACAGATACGCAGTATTTT
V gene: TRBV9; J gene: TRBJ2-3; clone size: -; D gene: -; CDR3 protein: CASSPLTGEGDTQYF; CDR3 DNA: TGTGCCAGCAGCCCTTTGACAGGGGAGGGAGATACGCAGTATTTT
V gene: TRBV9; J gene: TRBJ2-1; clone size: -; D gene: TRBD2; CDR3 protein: CASSVESGGYNEQFF; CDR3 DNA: TGTGCCAGCAGCGTAGAGAGCGGGGGGTACAATGAGCAGTTCTTC
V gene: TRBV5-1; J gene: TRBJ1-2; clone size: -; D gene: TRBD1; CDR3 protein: CASRPTGEGYGYTF; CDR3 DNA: TGCGCCAGCAGACCGACAGGGGAGGGCTATGGCTACACCTTC
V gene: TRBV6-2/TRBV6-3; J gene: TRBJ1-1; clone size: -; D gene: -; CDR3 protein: CASSWGRGNTEAFF; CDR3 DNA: TGTGCCAGCAGTTGGGGGCGCGGGAACACTGAAGCTTTCTTT
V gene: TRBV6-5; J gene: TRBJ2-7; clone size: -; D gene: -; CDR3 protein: CASSYRGYRYEQYF; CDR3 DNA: TGTGCCAGCAGTTATAGGGGCTACCGCTACGAGCAGTACTTC
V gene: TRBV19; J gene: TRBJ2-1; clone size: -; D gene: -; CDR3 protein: CASSIRGQLYNEQFF; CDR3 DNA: TGTGCCAGTAGTATCAGGGGACAACTCTACAATGAGCAGTTCTTC
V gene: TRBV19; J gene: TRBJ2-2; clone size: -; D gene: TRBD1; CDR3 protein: CASSTRQGVGGELFF; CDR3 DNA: TGTGCCAGTAGTACTAGACAGGGTGTAGGTGGGGAGCTGTTTTTT
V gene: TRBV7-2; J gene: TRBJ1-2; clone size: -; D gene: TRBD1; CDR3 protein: CASSPPGQGRYYGYTF; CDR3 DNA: TGTGCCAGCAGCCCACCGGGACAGGGAAGATACTATGGCTACACCTTC
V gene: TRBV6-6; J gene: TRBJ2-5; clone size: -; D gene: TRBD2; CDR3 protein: CASSSPRGKETQYF; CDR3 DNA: TGTGCCAGCAGTTCACCGCGGGGGAAAGAGACCCAGTACTTC
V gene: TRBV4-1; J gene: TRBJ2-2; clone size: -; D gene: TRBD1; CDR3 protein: CASSPGQGVTGELFF; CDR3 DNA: TGCGCCAGCAGCCCGGGACAGGGGGTCACCGGGGAGCTGTTTTTT
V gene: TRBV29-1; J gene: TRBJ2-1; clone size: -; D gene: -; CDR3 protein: CSVDRGNEQFF; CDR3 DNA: TGCAGCGTTGACAGGGGAAATGAGCAGTTCTTC
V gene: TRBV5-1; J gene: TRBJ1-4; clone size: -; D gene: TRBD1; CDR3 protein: CASSSTGFIGEKLFF; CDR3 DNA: TGCGCCAGCAGCTCGACAGGGTTCATCGGCGAAAAACTGTTTTTT
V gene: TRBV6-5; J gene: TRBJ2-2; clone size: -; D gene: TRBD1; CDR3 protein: CASSKQGVPWELFF; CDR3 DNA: TGTGCCAGCAGTAAACAGGGGGTACCCTGGGAGCTGTTTTTT
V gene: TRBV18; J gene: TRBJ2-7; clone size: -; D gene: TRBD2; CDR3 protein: CASSPQSSGYEQYF; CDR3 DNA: TGTGCCAGCTCACCACAGTCTAGCGGCTACGAGCAGTACTTC
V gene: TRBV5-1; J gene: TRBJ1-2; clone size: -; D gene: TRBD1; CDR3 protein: CASSLGGGEAGYTF; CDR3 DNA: TGCGCCAGCAGCTTGGGAGGGGGCGAGGCTGGCTACACCTTC
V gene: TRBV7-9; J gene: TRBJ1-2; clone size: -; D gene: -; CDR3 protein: CASSLSAGWGGYTF; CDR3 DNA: TGTGCCAGCAGCTTAAGCGCAGGGTGGGGTGGCTACACCTTC
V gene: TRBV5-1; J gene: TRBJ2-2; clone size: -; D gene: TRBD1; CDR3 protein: CASSSGQGATGELFF; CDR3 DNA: TGCGCCAGCAGCTCCGGACAGGGAGCCACCGGGGAGCTGTTTTTT
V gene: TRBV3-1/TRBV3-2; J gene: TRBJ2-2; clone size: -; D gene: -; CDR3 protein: CASSQGEGELFF; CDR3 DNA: TGTGCCAGCAGCCAAGGGGAGGGGGAGCTGTTTTTT